This T cell receptor beta chain was captured by sequencing in a study of CD8+ T cells in alopecia areata. As for the study in general: Those patients who were treated received oral tofacitinib, which was given at 5 to 10 mg twice daily for moderate-to-severe alopecia areata.

Remarks on this clone: Antigen specificity is unknown.

cDNA serving as the sequencing template came from extracted, reverse transcribed RNA. The assay was immunoSEQ multiplex PCR, and TCRdb's table has in-frame clones only and misses some. The sample lists about 300,000 clones; roughly 60% were seen once. V was pared by 8 bases and J by 7 bases, with 6 bases of the junction left unmatched. The V gene's germline CDR1 is SEHNR and CDR2 FQNEAQ (reference sequence). The CDR3 covers 14 residues. The treatment was: oral pan-JAK inhibitor, 5-10 mg twice daily. Broader study findings: Scalp clonality dropped significantly under tofacitinib, as did expanded CD8+ top-100 clones.

The genes are TRBV7-9 and TRBJ2-1; TRBD2 aligns across 12 bases. The receptor comes from a human donor with alopecia areata. The source was CD4+ T cells sorted from blood, collected at week 24, from a patient treated with tofacitinib. CDR3: CASSTGTSGNEQFF. CDR3 DNA sequence: TGTGCCAGCTCCACCGGGACTAGCGGGAATGAGCAGTTCTTC.